The clone carrying this T cell receptor (beta chain) was observed once. The record originates from a study of cytomegalovirus exposure and HLA in healthy donors. Clones were sequenced by immunoSEQ multiplex PCR, and TCRdb holds only the in-frame ones, with some missing. The sample has about 57,000 clones; more than 80% are singletons. The sequencing input was PBMCs. This TCR came from a woman younger than 35 in good health and CMV-seronegative.

The DNA of the CDR3 is TGCGCCAGCAGCTTGGGTCCCGGGAGGGGTGAGCAGTTCTTC. This translates into CASSLGPGRGEQFF. The chain combines TRBV5-1 with TRBJ2-1; TRBD2 agrees at 8 bases. CDR3 length equals 14 residues. CDR1 is SGHRS, CDR2 YFSETQ, per germline. V lost 0 bases to trimming and J lost 9 bases; unmatched junction nucleotides: 5.